The following is a T cell receptor beta chain sequence with its context. Its antigen remains unknown. This CDR3 is 15 amino acids long. Germline V gene sequence: CDR1 ENHRY, CDR2 SYGVKD. J was trimmed by 1 base and V by 3 bases; bases with no gene match: 4. With no exception, relapse followed autologous stem cell transplantation in all patients, and brentuximab vedotin exposure varied. Under best response, outcomes were complete response, partial response or progressive disease. Libraries were prepared by immunoSEQ multiplex PCR; TCRdb keeps only in-frame clonotypes and omits some of them. Of some 38,000 clones in the sample, 75% to 85% were seen once. The entry originates in a study of PD-1 blockade in classical Hodgkin lymphoma. Study-level results: Reported findings placed baseline TCR diversity lower in newly diagnosed patients (compared with healthy donors). By cycle point C4D1, TCR diversity had risen significantly in CD4+ cells (but not CD8+ cells).

This sequence joins TRBV10-3 and TRBJ2-5, with 8 bases matching TRBD2. The input for sequencing was peripheral blood mononuclear cells (PBMCs), taken at baseline. This clonotype was obtained from a human donor with classical Hodgkin lymphoma. The CDR3 is CAISDPGGPQETQYF. CDR3 nucleotide sequence: TGTGCCATCAGTGACCCGGGAGGGCCCCAAGAGACCCAGTACTTC.